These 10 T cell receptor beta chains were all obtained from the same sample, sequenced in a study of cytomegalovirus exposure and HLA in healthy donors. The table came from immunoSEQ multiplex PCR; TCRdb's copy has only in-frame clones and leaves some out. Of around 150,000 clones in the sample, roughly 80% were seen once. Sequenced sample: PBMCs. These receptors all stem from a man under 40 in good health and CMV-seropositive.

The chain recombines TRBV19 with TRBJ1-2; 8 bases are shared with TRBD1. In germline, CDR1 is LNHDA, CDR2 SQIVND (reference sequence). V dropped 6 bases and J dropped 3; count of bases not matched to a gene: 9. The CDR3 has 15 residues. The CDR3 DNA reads TGTGCCAGTAGACGTGAGACAGGGGCGGACTATGGCTACACCTTC. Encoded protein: CASRRETGADYGYTF.

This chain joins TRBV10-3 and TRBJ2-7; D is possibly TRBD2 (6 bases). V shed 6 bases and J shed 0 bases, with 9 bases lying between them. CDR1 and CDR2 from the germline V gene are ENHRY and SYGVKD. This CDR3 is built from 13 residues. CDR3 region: CAIRDGSSYEQYF. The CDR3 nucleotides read TGTGCCATCAGGGACGGGAGCTCCTACGAGCAGTACTTC.

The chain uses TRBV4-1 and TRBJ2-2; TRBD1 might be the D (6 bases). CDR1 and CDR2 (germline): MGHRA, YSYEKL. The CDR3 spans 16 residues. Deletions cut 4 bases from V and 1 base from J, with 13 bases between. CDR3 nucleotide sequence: TGCGCCAGCAGCCCTCGGACAGTCCTGAACACCGGGGAGCTGTTTTTT. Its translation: CASSPRTVLNTGELFF.

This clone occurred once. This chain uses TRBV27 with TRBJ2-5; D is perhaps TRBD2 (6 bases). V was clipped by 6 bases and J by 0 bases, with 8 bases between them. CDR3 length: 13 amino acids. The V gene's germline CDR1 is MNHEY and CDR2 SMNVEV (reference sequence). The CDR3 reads CASRRGNQETQYF. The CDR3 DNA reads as TGTGCCAGCAGACGGGGGAACCAAGAGACCCAGTACTTC.

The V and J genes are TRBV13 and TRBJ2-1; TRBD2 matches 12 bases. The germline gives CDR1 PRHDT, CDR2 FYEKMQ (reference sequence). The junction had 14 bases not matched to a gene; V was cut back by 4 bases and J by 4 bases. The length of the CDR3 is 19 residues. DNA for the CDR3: TGTGCCAGCAGCTCAGGACAGGGGAGAGGACTAGCGGGGTACAATGAGCAGTTCTTC. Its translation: CASSSGQGRGLAGYNEQFF.

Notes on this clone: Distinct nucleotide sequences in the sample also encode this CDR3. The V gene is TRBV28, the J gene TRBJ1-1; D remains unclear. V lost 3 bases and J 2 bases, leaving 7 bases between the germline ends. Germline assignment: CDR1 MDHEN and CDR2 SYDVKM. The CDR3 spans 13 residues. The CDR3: CASSLGRNTEAFF. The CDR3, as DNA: TGTGCCAGCAGTTTGGGCAGAAACACTGAAGCTTTCTTT.

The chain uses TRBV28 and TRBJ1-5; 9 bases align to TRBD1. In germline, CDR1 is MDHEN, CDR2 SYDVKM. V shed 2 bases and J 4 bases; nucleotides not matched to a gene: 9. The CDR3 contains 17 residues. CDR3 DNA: TGTGCCAGCAGTTTAGACAGGGGGGTTGGGGGAAATCAGCCCCAGCATTTT. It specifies CASSLDRGVGGNQPQHF. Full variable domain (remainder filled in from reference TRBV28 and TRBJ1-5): DVKVTQSSRYLVKRTGEKVFLECVQDMDHENMFWYRQDPGLGLRLIYFSYDVKMKEKGDIPEGYSVSREKKERFSLILESASTNQTSMYLCASSLDRGVGGNQPQHFGDGTRLSIL.

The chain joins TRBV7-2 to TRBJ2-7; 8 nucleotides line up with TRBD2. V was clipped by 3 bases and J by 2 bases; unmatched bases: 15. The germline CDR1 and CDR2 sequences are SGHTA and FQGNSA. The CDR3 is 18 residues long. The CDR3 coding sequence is TGTGCCAGCAGCTTCAGCCGATTCCGAGCGGGGGCAGCCTACGAGCAGTACTTC. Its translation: CASSFSRFRAGAAYEQYF. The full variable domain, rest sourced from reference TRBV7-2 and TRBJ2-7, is GAGVSQSPSNKVTEKGKDVELRCDPISGHTALYWYRQSLGQGLEFLIYFQGNSAPDKSGLPSDRFSAERTGGSVSTLTIQRTQQEDSAVYLCASSFSRFRAGAAYEQYFGPGTRLTVT.

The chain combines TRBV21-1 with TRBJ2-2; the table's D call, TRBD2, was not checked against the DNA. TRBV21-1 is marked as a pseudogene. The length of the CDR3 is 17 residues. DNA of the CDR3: TGTGCCAGCAGCAAAAGATGGGAACTAGCGGGAGCCGGGGAGCTGTTTTTT. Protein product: CASSKRWELAGAGELFF.

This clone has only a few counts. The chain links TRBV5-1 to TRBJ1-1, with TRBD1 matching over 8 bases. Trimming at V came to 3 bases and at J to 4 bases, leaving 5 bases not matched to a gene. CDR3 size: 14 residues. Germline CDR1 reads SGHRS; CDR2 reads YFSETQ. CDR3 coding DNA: TGCGCCAGCAGCTCCCAGACAGGGGCCACTGAAGCTTTCTTT. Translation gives CASSSQTGATEAFF.